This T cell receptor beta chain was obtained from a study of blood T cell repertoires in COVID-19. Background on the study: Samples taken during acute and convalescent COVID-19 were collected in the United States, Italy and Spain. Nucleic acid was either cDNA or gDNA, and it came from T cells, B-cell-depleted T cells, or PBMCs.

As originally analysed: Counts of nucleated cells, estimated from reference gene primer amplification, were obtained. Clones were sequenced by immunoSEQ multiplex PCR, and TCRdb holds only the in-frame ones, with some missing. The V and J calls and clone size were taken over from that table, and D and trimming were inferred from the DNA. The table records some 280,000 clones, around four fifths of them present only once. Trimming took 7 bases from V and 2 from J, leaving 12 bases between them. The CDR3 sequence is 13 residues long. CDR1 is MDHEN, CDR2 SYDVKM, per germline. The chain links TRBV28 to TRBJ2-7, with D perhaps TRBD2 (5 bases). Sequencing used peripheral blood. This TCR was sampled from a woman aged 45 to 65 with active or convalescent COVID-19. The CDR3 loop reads CASTPPGTYEQYF. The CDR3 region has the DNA TGTGCCAGCACTCCCCCGGGGACCTACGAGCAGTACTTC.